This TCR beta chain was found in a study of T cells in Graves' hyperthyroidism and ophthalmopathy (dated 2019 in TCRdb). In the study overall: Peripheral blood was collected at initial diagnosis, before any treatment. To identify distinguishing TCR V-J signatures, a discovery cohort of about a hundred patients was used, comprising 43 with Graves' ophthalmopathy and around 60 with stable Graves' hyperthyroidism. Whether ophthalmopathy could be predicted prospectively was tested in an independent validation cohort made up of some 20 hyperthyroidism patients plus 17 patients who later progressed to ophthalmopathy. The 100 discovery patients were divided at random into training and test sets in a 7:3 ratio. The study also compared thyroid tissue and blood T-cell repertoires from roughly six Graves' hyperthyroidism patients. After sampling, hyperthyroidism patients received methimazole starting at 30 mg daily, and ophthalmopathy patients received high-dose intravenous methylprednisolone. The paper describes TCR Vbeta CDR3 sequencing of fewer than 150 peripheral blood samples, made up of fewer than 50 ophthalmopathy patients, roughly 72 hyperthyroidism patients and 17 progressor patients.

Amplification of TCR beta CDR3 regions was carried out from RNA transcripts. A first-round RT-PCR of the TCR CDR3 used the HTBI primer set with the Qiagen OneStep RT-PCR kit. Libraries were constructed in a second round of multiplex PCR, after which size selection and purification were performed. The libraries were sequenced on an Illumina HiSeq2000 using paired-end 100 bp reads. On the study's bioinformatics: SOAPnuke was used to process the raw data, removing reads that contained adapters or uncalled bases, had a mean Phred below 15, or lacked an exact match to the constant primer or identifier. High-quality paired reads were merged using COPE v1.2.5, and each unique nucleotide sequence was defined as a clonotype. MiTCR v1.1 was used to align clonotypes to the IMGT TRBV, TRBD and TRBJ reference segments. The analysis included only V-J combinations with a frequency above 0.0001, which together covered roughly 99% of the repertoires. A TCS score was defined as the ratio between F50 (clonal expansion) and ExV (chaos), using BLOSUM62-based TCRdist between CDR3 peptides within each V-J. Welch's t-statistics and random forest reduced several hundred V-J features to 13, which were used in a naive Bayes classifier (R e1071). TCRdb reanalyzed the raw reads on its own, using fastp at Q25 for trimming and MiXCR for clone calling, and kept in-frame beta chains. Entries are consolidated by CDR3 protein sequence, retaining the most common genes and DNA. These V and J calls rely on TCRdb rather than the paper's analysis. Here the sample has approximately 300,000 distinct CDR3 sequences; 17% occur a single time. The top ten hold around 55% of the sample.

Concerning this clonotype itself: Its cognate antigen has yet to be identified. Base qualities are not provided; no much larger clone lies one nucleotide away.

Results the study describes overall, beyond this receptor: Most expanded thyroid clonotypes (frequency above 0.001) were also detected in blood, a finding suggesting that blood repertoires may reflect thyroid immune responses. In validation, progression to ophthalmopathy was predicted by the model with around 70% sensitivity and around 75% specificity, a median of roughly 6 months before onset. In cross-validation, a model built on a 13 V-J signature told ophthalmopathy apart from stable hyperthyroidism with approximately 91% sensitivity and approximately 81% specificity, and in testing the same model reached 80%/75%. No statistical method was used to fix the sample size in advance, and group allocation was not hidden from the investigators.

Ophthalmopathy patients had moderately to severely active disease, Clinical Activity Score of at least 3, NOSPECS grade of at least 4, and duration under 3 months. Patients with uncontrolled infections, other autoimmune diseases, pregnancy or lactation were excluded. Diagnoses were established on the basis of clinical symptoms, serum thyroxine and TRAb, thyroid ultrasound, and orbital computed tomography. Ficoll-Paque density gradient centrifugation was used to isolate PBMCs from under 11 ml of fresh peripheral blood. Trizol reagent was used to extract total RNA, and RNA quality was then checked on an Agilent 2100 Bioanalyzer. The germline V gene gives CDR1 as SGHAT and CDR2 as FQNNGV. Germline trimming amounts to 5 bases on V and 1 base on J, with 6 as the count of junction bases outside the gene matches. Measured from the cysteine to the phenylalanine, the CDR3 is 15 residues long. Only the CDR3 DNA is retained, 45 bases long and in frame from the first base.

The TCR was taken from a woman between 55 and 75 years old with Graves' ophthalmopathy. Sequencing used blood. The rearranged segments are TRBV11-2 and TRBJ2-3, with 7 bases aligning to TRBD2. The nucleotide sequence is TGTGCCAGCAGCCCGACTAGCCGGGGCACAGATACGCAGTATTTT. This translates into CASSPTSRGTDTQYF.